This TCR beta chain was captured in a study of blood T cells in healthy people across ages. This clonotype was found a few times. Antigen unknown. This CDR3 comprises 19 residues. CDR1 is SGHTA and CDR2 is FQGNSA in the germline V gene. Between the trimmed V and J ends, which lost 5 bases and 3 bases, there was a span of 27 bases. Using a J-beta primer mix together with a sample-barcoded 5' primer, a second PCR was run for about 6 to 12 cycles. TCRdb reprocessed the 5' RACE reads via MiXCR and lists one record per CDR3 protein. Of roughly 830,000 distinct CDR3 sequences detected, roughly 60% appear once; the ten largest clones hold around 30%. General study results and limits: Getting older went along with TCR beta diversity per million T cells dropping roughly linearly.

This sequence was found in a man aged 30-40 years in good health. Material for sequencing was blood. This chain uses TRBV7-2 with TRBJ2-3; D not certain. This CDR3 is CASSLWVITAPEETDTQYF. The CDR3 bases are TGTGCCAGCAGCCTCTGGGTCATTACAGCCCCTGAAGAAACAGATACGCAGTATTTT.